This entry describes one T cell receptor beta chain. This sample is drawn from a study of blood T cell repertoires in COVID-19. Study details: Collection of acute and convalescent COVID-19 samples took place in the United States, Italy and Spain. The cDNA or gDNA used as material had been derived from T cells, B-cell-depleted T cells, or PBMCs.

Original processing methods: Amplification from reference gene primers served as the basis for estimated nucleated cell counts. The method was immunoSEQ multiplex PCR; TCRdb's version includes in-frame clones alone and lacks a portion of them. The DNA was the basis for D and trimming; V, J and clone size are from that table. The data show 20,000 to 25,000 clones, roughly four fifths seen once. The V and J ends lost 6 bases and 5 bases, in that order; junction bases with no gene match: 19. Germline CDR1 reads MNHEY; CDR2 reads SMNVEV (reference sequence). This CDR3 region has 19 residues. The chain uses TRBV27 and TRBJ1-1; 12 bases are shared with TRBD1. The clonotype comes from a human donor in a cohort sampled during active or convalescent COVID-19. Input material: peripheral blood. The CDR3 DNA reads TGTGCCAGCAGCTCCTTTATACGCCGGGACAGGGGGCGAGGAACTGAAGCTTTCTTT. Amino acids: CASSSFIRRDRGRGTEAFF.